The present TCR beta chain was sequenced within a study of blood T cell repertoires in COVID-19. Across the study: Acute and convalescent COVID-19 specimens originated in the United States, Italy and Spain.

Measured with immunoSEQ multiplex PCR; TCRdb has only the in-frame clones, and not every one. There are 150,000 or so clones in the sample; approximately 86% occur only once, and roughly 1.6% lies in the top ten. CDR3 size: 16 residues. In germline, CDR1 is SGDLS, CDR2 YYNGEE. V shed 4 bases and J 4 bases; nucleotides not matched to a gene: 4. This sequence was found in a woman aged 45-60 years with acute or convalescent COVID-19. The specimen was peripheral blood. The chain recombines TRBV9 with TRBJ2-1; 14 bases line up with TRBD2. The CDR3 loop is CASSPWTSGRYNEQFF. The CDR3 nucleotides read TGTGCCAGCAGCCCCTGGACTAGCGGGAGGTACAATGAGCAGTTCTTC.